A single sample gave rise to the 24 T cell receptor beta chains below, sequenced in a study of metastatic and nonmetastatic thyroid tumors. Thyroid surgery was preceded by no treatment in any patient. TCRdb re-analyzed the PCR reads using MiXCR. The table lists 45,000 to 55,000 clones, around 25% of them singletons. Sequencing used blood. The receptor set was obtained from a male donor with papillary thyroid cancer or a benign thyroid nodule (not recorded which). Some clones in this sample may be carry-over from other donors' samples.

The rearrangement joins TRBV6-2 or TRBV6-3 to TRBJ1-1; TRBD1 agrees at 8 bases. Trimming took 2 bases from V and 8 from J; bases not matched to a gene: 13. Germline-derived CDR1 and CDR2 are MNHEY and SVGEGT. This CDR3 is 16 amino acids long. As DNA, the CDR3 is TGTGCCAGCAGTTACCCTACCGGACAGGGTGGGGGCGAAGCTTTCTTT. Protein product: CASSYPTGQGGGEAFF.

This chain connects TRBV20-1 to TRBJ2-7, with 9 bases fitting TRBD1. The CDR3 sequence is 13 residues long. Germline CDR1 is DFQATT and CDR2 is SNEGSKA (reference sequence). With 1 base clipped from V and 7 bases from J, the junction kept 5 bases outside the gene matches. CDR3 residues: CSARGDRDWEQYF. The CDR3 region has the DNA TGCAGTGCTAGAGGGGACAGGGATTGGGAGCAGTACTTC.

This clone was observed many times. V gene TRBV6-1 combines with J gene TRBJ2-1, with 7 bases fitting TRBD1. Germline values: CDR1 MNHNS, CDR2 SASEGT. The length of the CDR3 is 15 residues. Losses at the gene ends were 6 bases for V and 5 bases for J; bases not matched to a gene: 10. The CDR3 region is CASRLQGSGNNEQFF. Written as DNA, the CDR3 is TGTGCCAGCAGGCTACAGGGGAGCGGCAACAATGAGCAGTTCTTC.

This clone was counted at least ten times. The chain is built from TRBV24-1 and TRBJ1-4; maybe TRBD1 (5 bases). V was clipped by 9 bases and J by 7 bases, with 20 bases between them. The CDR3 consists of 15 residues. Germline CDR1 and CDR2: KGHDR and SFDVKD. For the CDR3, the DNA is TGTGCCACCCCTACCCCCGGCAGGGTTATTGAAAAACTGTTTTTT. Translating it yields CATPTPGRVIEKLFF.

The chain has TRBV30 and TRBJ1-2, with D unclear. The CDR3 is 11 residues long. The ends were cut back, 1 base at V and 4 bases at J, with 4 bases in the middle. Germline-derived CDR1 and CDR2 are GTSNPN and SVGIG (reference sequence). The CDR3 region is CAWSGSYGYTF. The DNA of the CDR3 is TGTGCCTGGAGTGGTAGCTATGGCTACACCTTC.

This clone turned up a few times. The rearrangement uses TRBV11-2 and TRBJ1-5; D not resolved. The CDR3 consists of 15 residues. The V gene lost 5 bases and the J gene lost 5 bases, with 16 bases spanning the gap. The germline V gene encodes CDR1 SGHAT and CDR2 FQNNGV. The CDR3 DNA reads TGTGCCAGCAGCGAAGTTGAGGGAGCTGATCAGCCCCAGCATTTT. Translation: CASSEVEGADQPQHF.

The chain employs TRBV12-3 or TRBV12-4 and TRBJ1-1; maybe TRBD1 (6 bases). V shed 5 bases and J shed 4 bases, with 11 bases lying between them. The CDR3 loop spans 13 amino acids. The CDR3 loop reads CASSLQGSTEAFF. CDR3 in DNA: TGTGCCAGCAGTCTCCAGGGGTCCACTGAAGCTTTCTTT.

This clone was counted between two and nine times. The rearrangement links TRBV20-1 to TRBJ1-1; unclear D gene. V lost 1 base, J lost 1 base, and 10 bases lay in between. Germline V lookup: CDR1 DFQATT, CDR2 SNEGSKA (reference sequence). This CDR3 spans 14 amino acids. The CDR3 reads CSARGRGQNTEAFF. The CDR3 DNA sequence: TGCAGTGCTAGAGGTCGAGGCCAGAACACTGAAGCTTTCTTT.

This clone was recorded a few times. The rearrangement joins TRBV6-4 to TRBJ2-7; 8 bases agree with TRBD2. This CDR3 is 15 amino acids long. Germline CDR1 is MRHNA and CDR2 is SNTAGT. V lost 8 bases, J lost 3 bases, and 12 bases stayed unmatched. CDR3 DNA sequence: TGTGCCAGCCAGCCCCCGGGACTAGGCCACTACGAGCAGTACTTC. It is translated as CASQPPGLGHYEQYF.

This clone was observed at least ten times. Relative to the germline gene, one junction end is altered; a read error may explain this. This chain connects TRBV10-3 to TRBJ1-2; no firm D call. CDR1 and CDR2 (germline): ENHRY, SYGVKD. The CDR3 is 14 residues long. As DNA, the CDR3 is TGTGCCACCAGTGATCGTCGAACTTTCTATGGCTACACCTTC. This sequence encodes CATSDRRTFYGYTF.

The chain links TRBV28 to TRBJ2-7; D is unclear. The V and J ends lost 5 bases and 5 bases respectively, with 13 bases between them. CDR1 is MDHEN and CDR2 is SYDVKM in the germline V gene. CDR3 length: 13 residues. DNA of the CDR3: TGTGCCAGCAGTCCCCGGGTATCCCACGAGCAGTACTTC. Residues: CASSPRVSHEQYF. Using reference TRBV28 and TRBJ2-7 for the parts outside the CDR3, the full variable domain is DVKVTQSSRYLVKRTGEKVFLECVQDMDHENMFWYRQDPGLGLRLIYFSYDVKMKEKGDIPEGYSVSREKKERFSLILESASTNQTSMYLCASSPRVSHEQYFGPGTRLTVT.

The chain links TRBV11-2 to TRBJ1-1; no clear D. The CDR3 is 15 residues long. Germline V lookup: CDR1 SGHAT, CDR2 FQNNGV. Trimming removed 4 bases at V and 1 base at J, with 13 bases between. The CDR3 region has the DNA TGTGCCAGCAGCTCTTCGATGGGTCCGAACACTGAAGCTTTCTTT. Its protein product is CASSSSMGPNTEAFF.

This clone was seen repeatedly, ten times or more. The gene calls are TRBV6-1 and TRBJ2-1, with D maybe TRBD2 (7 bases). There are 14 residues in the CDR3. Trimming removed 8 bases from V and 7 bases from J, with 18 bases in between. Germline CDR1 is MNHNS and CDR2 is SASEGT. The CDR3 region is CASVLRGGGNEQFF. CDR3 coding DNA: TGTGCCAGCGTACTGAGGGGGGGCGGGAATGAGCAGTTCTTC.

The V gene is TRBV11-2, the J gene TRBJ2-7; 8 bases line up with TRBD1. Germline V gives CDR1 SGHAT, CDR2 FQNNGV. This CDR3 is 16 amino acids long. The J segment lost 0 bases and the V segment lost 5 bases, leaving 9 bases of the junction unmatched. This CDR3 is CASSRGQGKISYEQYF. The DNA of the CDR3 is TGTGCCAGCAGCCGTGGACAGGGTAAAATCTCCTACGAGCAGTACTTC.

This clone was seen ten or more times. This chain links TRBV27 with TRBJ1-5; 9 nucleotides match TRBD1. CDR1 and CDR2 (germline): MNHEY, SMNVEV (reference sequence). Trimming at V came to 3 bases and at J to 2 bases, leaving 5 bases not matched to a gene. CDR3 length: 16 residues. The CDR3 DNA follows: TGTGCCAGCAGTTTGTGGACAGGGGAGGGCAATCAGCCCCAGCATTTT. This sequence encodes CASSLWTGEGNQPQHF.

The V and J genes are TRBV6-1 and TRBJ2-7, with D possibly being TRBD1 (5 bases). V was clipped by 2 bases and J by 7 bases, with 15 bases between them. CDR3 size: 14 residues. The germline V gene encodes CDR1 MNHNS and CDR2 SASEGT. The CDR3 DNA sequence: TGTGCCAGCAGTGAATCCCCAGAGCCAGGGGAGCAGTACTTC. Translated: CASSESPEPGEQYF.

Concerning this clone: The junction does not match germline at one end; this may be a read error. The gene calls are TRBV12-3 or TRBV12-4 and TRBJ2-5; D is perhaps TRBD2 (5 bases). The CDR3 spans 14 residues. The CDR3 sequence: CASSLAGGQDTQYF. For the CDR3, the DNA is TGTGCCAGCAGTTTAGCCGGAGGCCAAGATACCCAGTACTTC.

V gene TRBV6-2 or TRBV6-3 combines with J gene TRBJ2-5, with a weak D call TRBD2 (7 bases). Germline V CDR1 and CDR2: MNHEY, SVGEGT. Trimming cost V 0 bases and J 4 bases, with 9 bases left between them. This CDR3 is 14 amino acids long. CDR3 loop: CASSYSGGRETQYF. The CDR3 coding sequence is TGTGCCAGCAGTTACTCGGGGGGGCGAGAGACCCAGTACTTC.

This clone was picked up a small number of times. This sequence joins TRBV27 and TRBJ2-7, with 7 nucleotides matching TRBD1. Germline V gene sequence: CDR1 MNHEY, CDR2 SMNVEV (reference sequence). Losses at the gene ends were 6 bases for V and 0 bases for J; bases not matched to a gene: 8. The CDR3 covers 15 residues. CDR3 protein: CASRPQGRSSYEQYF. The CDR3 DNA reads as TGTGCCAGCAGACCACAGGGGCGCAGCTCCTACGAGCAGTACTTC.

As concerns this clone: One junction end disagrees with the germline gene, perhaps due to a read error. This chain's CDR3 is CASSLGAWEGQETQYF. The CDR3 DNA follows: TGCGCCAGCAGCTTGGGAGCCTGGGAGGGTCAAGAGACCCAGTACTTC. The rearrangement uses TRBV5-5 and TRBJ2-5; TRBD2 matches 7 bases. Germline CDR1 reads SGHKS; CDR2 reads YYEKEE (reference sequence). CDR3 length equals 16 residues.

This clone is medium-sized within its sample. The gene calls are TRBV12-3 or TRBV12-4 and TRBJ2-7; TRBD1 is a possible D gene (5 bases). Trimming pared 6 bases from V and 2 bases from J, leaving 17 bases between. This CDR3 is built from 15 residues. The CDR3, as DNA: TGTGCCAGCAGCCCCCCAAAGGGGTGGCCCTACGAGCAGTACTTC. It translates to CASSPPKGWPYEQYF.

In this sample, this clone turned up a few times. The J gene is TRBJ1-2, the V gene TRBV6-1, with a tentative D call TRBD1 (5 bases). V lost 2 bases and J lost 4, with 11 bases in between. Germline CDR1 MNHNS, CDR2 SASEGT. The length of the CDR3 is 14 residues. The DNA for the CDR3 is TGTGCCAGCAGTGAACGGGGCCCGGGCTATGGCTACACCTTC. It specifies CASSERGPGYGYTF.

This clone has ten or more counts. Other DNA sequences in this specimen translate into the identical CDR3. This chain uses TRBV2 with TRBJ2-7, with TRBD2 identical over 9 bases. The CDR3 is 14 residues long. From germline, CDR1 is SNHLY and CDR2 FYNNEI. After removal of 3 bases from V and 6 bases from J, the junction contained 6 bases not matched to a gene. The CDR3 DNA is TGTGCCAGCAGTGATTCTAGCGGGATAATCGAGCAGTACTTC. This codes for CASSDSSGIIEQYF.

This chain joins TRBV2 and TRBJ1-2; D is undetermined. The V gene's germline CDR1 is SNHLY and CDR2 FYNNEI. The CDR3 length is 11 residues. V was trimmed by 6 bases and J by 9 bases, leaving 11 bases between them. This CDR3 is CASRGSGSYTF. The CDR3 DNA reads as TGTGCCAGCAGAGGTTCGGGAAGCTACACCTTC.